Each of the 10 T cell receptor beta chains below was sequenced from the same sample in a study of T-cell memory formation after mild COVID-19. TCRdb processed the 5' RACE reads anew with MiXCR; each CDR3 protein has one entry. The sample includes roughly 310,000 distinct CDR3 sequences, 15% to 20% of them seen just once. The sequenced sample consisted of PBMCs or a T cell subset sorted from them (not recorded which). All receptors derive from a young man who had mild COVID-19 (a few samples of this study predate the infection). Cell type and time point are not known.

The CDR3 nucleotides read TGCGCCAGCAGCCAAGAAAGGATCAGGGGGCGAAACATTCAGTACTTC. The encoded protein is CASSQERIRGRNIQYF. The J gene is TRBJ2-4, the V gene TRBV4-1; 8 bases are shared with TRBD1. The junction had 7 bases not matched to a gene; V was cut back by 0 bases and J by 6 bases. In germline, CDR1 is MGHRA, CDR2 YSYEKL. The CDR3 extends over 16 amino acids.

The CDR3 DNA sequence: TGTGCCAGCGGTTTAAGGGAGCGCGGCACAGATACGCAGTATTTT. Encoded protein: CASGLRERGTDTQYF. The rearrangement links TRBV6-5 to TRBJ2-3, with a possible D match to TRBD2 (5 bases). CDR1 and CDR2 (germline): MNHEY, SVGAGI. The V end lost 8 bases, the J end lost 1 base, and 16 bases lay between the germline ends. The CDR3 extends over 15 amino acids.

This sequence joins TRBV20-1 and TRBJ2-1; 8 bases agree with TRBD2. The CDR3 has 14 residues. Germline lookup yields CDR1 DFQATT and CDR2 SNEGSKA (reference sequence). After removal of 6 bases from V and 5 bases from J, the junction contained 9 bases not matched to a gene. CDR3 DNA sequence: TGCAGTGCAACACGGGGGGGCCACGACAATGAGCAGTTCTTC. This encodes CSATRGGHDNEQFF.

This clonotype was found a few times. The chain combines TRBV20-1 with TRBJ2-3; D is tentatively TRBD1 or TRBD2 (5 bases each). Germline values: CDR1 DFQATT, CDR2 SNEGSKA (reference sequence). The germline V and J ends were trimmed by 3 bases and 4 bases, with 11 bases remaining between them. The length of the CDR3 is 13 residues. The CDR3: CSARRGFADTQYF. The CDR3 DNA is TGCAGTGCTAGGAGGGGATTCGCAGATACGCAGTATTTT.

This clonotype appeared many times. In nucleotides, the CDR3 is TGCGCCAGCAGTGAAGGGGTGGAGACCCAGTACTTC. This sequence encodes CASSEGVETQYF. V gene TRBV10-2 combines with J gene TRBJ2-5; a weak D match, TRBD1 (5 bases). Trimming took 3 bases from V and 5 from J, leaving 7 bases between them. The CDR3 has 12 residues. CDR1 WSHSY and CDR2 SAAADI come from the germline V gene.

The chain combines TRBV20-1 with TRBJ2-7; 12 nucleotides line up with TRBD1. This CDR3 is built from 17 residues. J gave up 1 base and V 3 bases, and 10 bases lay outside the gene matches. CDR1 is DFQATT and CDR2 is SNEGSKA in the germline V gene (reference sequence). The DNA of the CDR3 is TGCAGTGCTAGGCGGGACAGGGGGCCAAAAGGTTCCTACGAGCAGTACGTC. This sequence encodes CSARRDRGPKGSYEQYV.

The CDR3 coding sequence is TGTGCCAGCAGCGTAGAACCTAACACTGAAGCTTTCTTT. It yields the protein CASSVEPNTEAFF. This chain links TRBV9 with TRBJ1-1; D is uncertain. The CDR3 sequence is 13 residues long. CDR1 and CDR2 from the germline V gene are SGDLS and YYNGEE. Deletions cut 0 bases from V and 2 bases from J, with 5 bases between.

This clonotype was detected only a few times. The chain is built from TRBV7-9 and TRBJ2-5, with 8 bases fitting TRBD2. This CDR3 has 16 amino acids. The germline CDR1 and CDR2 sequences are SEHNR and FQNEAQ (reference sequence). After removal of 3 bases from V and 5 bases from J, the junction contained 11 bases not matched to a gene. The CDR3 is CASSLGTGGPWETQYF. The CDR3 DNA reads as TGTGCCAGCAGCTTGGGAACGGGGGGGCCCTGGGAGACCCAGTACTTC.

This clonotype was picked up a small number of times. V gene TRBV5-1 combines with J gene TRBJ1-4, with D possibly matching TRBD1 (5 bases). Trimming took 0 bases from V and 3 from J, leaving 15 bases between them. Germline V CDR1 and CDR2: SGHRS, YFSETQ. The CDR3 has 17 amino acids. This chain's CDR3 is CASSLGVGGQSNEKLFF. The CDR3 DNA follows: TGCGCCAGCAGCTTGGGCGTCGGGGGTCAGTCTAATGAAAAACTGTTTTTT.

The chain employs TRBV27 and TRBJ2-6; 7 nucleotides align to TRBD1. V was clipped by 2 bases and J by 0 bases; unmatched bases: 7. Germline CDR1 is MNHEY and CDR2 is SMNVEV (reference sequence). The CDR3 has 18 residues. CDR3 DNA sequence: TGTGCCAGCAGTTTACCCGACAGGGCGGTCTCTGGGGCCAACGTCCTGACTTTC. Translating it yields CASSLPDRAVSGANVLTF.